This T cell receptor beta chain was identified during a study of T-cell memory formation after mild COVID-19. TCRdb analysed the 5' RACE reads with MiXCR anew, one entry per CDR3 protein. The table lists about 350,000 distinct CDR3 sequences, around 15% of them singletons, with roughly 22% in the top ten. V lost 7 bases to trimming and J lost 7 bases, with 17 bases between them. Germline values: CDR1 SGHTA, CDR2 FQGNSA. This CDR3 has 13 amino acids. This rearrangement joins TRBV7-2 to TRBJ2-7, with a weak D call TRBD2 (5 bases). The receptor's source is a man younger than 35 who had mild COVID-19 (a few samples of this study predate the infection). Cell type and time point are not known. Sequencing was performed on PBMCs or a T cell subset sorted from them (not recorded which). CDR3 protein: CASTDGVGSEQYF. DNA for the CDR3: TGTGCCAGCACCGATGGGGTAGGGAGTGAGCAGTACTTC. Full variable domain (outside the CDR3, taken from reference TRBV7-2 and TRBJ2-7): GAGVSQSPSNKVTEKGKDVELRCDPISGHTALYWYRQSLGQGLEFLIYFQGNSAPDKSGLPSDRFSAERTGGSVSTLTIQRTQQEDSAVYLCASTDGVGSEQYFGPGTRLTVT.